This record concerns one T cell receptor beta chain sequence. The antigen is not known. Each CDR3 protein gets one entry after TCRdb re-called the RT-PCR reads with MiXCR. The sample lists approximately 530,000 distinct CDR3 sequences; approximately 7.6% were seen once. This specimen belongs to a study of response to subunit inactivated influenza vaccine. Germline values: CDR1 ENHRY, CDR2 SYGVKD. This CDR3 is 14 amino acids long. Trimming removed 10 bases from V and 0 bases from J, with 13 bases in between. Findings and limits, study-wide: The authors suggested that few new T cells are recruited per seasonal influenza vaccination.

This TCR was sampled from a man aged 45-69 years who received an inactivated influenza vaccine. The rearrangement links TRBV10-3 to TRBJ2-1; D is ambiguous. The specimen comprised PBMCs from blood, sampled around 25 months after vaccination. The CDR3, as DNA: TGTGCCACGCTTGACCCGAGCTCCTACAATGAGCAGTTCTTC. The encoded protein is CATLDPSSYNEQFF.